Below, 9 T cell receptor beta chains from the same sample are listed, as sequenced in a study of blood T cell repertoires in COVID-19 (dated by TCRdb to the early 2020s). The library was obtained by the immunoSEQ multiplex PCR assay. The immuneACCESS repertoire file appears here via TCRdb, limited to in-frame rearrangements. These files lack a portion of the clones; in checked studies, under half of the deficit traces to unresolved V genes, and the cause of the others is not known. In all, the sample holds fewer than 350,000 clones, and approximately 90% of those were seen once. Of the sample, approximately 4% is held by the ten largest clones. The sample was PBMCs or T cells enriched from blood (not recorded which). The origin of the receptors is a woman younger than 45 with acute COVID-19.

The genes are TRBV12-3 or TRBV12-4 and TRBJ2-7, with D possibly matching TRBD1 (5 bases). V lost 3 bases and J 3 bases, leaving 9 bases between the germline ends. The CDR3 is made up of 13 amino acids. The CDR3 loop is CASSFPDNYEQYF. CDR3 DNA: TGTGCCAGCAGTTTCCCGGACAACTACGAGCAGTACTTC.

This clone was seen once. This chain joins TRBV7-3 and TRBJ2-2, with D possibly TRBD2 on 6 matching bases. The V gene lost 1 base and the J gene lost 5 bases, with 11 bases spanning the gap. The CDR3 is 15 amino acids. Germline V CDR1 and CDR2: SGHTA, FQGTGA. CDR3 amino acids: CASSLNSGVTGELFF. The CDR3, as DNA: TGTGCCAGCAGCTTAAATAGCGGAGTAACCGGGGAGCTGTTTTTT. The full variable domain, with the rest looked up from reference TRBV7-3 and TRBJ2-2, is GAGVSQTPSNKVTEKGKYVELRCDPISGHTALYWYRQSLGQGPEFLIYFQGTGAADDSGLPNDRFFAVRPEGSVSTLKIQRTERGDSAVYLCASSLNSGVTGELFFGEGSRLTVL.

V usage is TRBV30 and J usage is TRBJ2-2; TRBD2 matches at 12 bases. Germline-derived CDR1 and CDR2 are GTSNPN and SVGIG (reference sequence). Trimming at V came to 8 bases and at J to 0 bases, leaving 4 bases not matched to a gene. The CDR3 runs 15 residues. The DNA of the CDR3 is TGTGCCCTCGCTAGCGGGAGGGCGAACACCGGGGAGCTGTTTTTT. Residues: CALASGRANTGELFF.

The chain combines TRBV30 with TRBJ2-5; 9 positions agree with TRBD2. Germline CDR1 GTSNPN, CDR2 SVGIG (reference sequence). The ends lost 8 bases at V and 1 base at J; junction bases unmatched: 11. This CDR3 contains 15 residues. The CDR3 nucleotides read TGTGCCGTAGAACCAGCGGGAGGCCTCCAAGAGACCCAGTACTTC. Amino acids: CAVEPAGGLQETQYF.

A remark on this clone: At one end the junction does not follow the germline gene, possibly because of a read error. The chain combines TRBV15 with TRBJ2-7; 7 nucleotides align to TRBD2. Germline V gives CDR1 LNHNV, CDR2 YYDKDF (reference sequence). The CDR3 contains 11 residues. The CDR3 protein is CATSTPAGRSF. The DNA of the CDR3 is TGTGCCACCAGCACTCCCGCCGGGAGGTCGTTC.

The count of this clone is one. The chain carries TRBV14 and TRBJ2-3; no clear D. CDR1 is SGHDN, CDR2 FVKESK, per germline. The CDR3 length is 12 residues. Between the trimmed V and J ends, which lost 4 bases and 0 bases, there was a span of 2 bases. CDR3 bases: TGTGCCAGCAGCCCTAGCACAGATACGCAGTATTTT. It codes for CASSPSTDTQYF. The whole variable domain, remainder taken from reference TRBV14 and TRBJ2-3, is EAGVTQFPSHSVIEKGQTVTLRCDPISGHDNLYWYRRVMGKEIKFLLHFVKESKQDESGMPNNRFLAERTGGTYSTLKVQPAELEDSGVYFCASSPSTDTQYFGPGTRLTVL.

The J gene is TRBJ2-2, the V gene TRBV6-5, with D unclear. Germline CDR1 is MNHEY and CDR2 is SVGAGI. The CDR3 runs to 16 residues. V dropped 2 bases and J dropped 6 bases, with 16 bases sitting between them. The CDR3 nucleotides are TGTGCCAGCAGTTACGTTGGTAGCCCGGAACCCGGGGAGCTGTTTTTT. This translates into CASSYVGSPEPGELFF.

The chain employs TRBV28 and TRBJ2-5; TRBD1 might be the D (6 bases). The CDR3 is made up of 14 amino acids. Germline V gene data show CDR1 as MDHEN and CDR2 as SYDVKM. Trimming left V 3 bases short and J 5 bases short, with 13 bases between. CDR3 in amino acids: CASSLSGVRETQYF. CDR3 coding DNA: TGTGCCAGCAGTTTGTCAGGGGTCCGGGAGACCCAGTACTTC.

The chain recombines TRBV28 with TRBJ2-7; TRBD1 matches at 7 bases. Germline V gene sequence: CDR1 MDHEN, CDR2 SYDVKM. Losses at the gene ends were 4 bases for V and 4 bases for J; bases not matched to a gene: 4. The CDR3 sequence is 13 residues long. CDR3 DNA: TGTGCCAGCAGTTACAGGGGACGATACGAGCAGTACTTC. Translated, it gives CASSYRGRYEQYF.